The rows below give T cell receptor beta chains drawn from one sample of a study of radiotherapy plus CTLA-4 blockade in lung cancer. Generated by immunoSEQ multiplex PCR, the TCRdb table keeps only in-frame clones and is missing some. This sample has roughly 50,000 clones, with around four fifths found just once. Sequencing was performed on peripheral blood, taken from a patient treated with radiotherapy plus ipilimumab. All receptors come from a human donor with non-small cell lung cancer whose response to radiotherapy plus ipilimumab could not be evaluated. The CDR3 runs from the conserved cysteine through the conserved F or W. A D gene is named only where the DNA matches it firmly. Not every row has a clone size; where given, it reads once, few, many or a size class.

>.|TRBJ2-5|TRBV30|TRBD1
TGTGCCTGGAGTGTAAAGGTTGGGACAGCGTACCAAGAGACCCAGTACTTC
CAWSVKVGTAYQETQYF
>.|TRBJ2-5|TRBV19|.
TGTGCCAGTAGTCCCCCGGACAGCCAAGAGACCCAGTACTTC
CASSPPDSQETQYF
>few|TRBJ2-5|TRBV28|.
TGTGCCAGCAGCCGGACTCCTCCCAAAGGGACCCAGTACTTC
CASSRTPPKGTQYF
>.|TRBJ1-4|TRBV9|.
TGTGCCAGCAGCGTAGCTTGGAGGGCGACTAATGAAAAACTGTTTTTT
CASSVAWRATNEKLFF
>once|TRBJ2-7|TRBV25-1|.
TGTGCCAGCAGTGAACCGGGACCAAGGGGGTACGAGCAGTACTTC
CASSEPGPRGYEQYF
>few|TRBJ2-7|TRBV7-2|TRBD2
TGTGCCAGCAGCTTAGGACTAGCGGGACGCTACGAGCAGTACTTC
CASSLGLAGRYEQYF
>.|TRBJ2-5|TRBV4-1|TRBD2
TGCGCCAGCAGCCAAGATCTAATTGCGGGAGAGCCAGAGACCCAGTACTTC
CASSQDLIAGEPETQYF
>.|TRBJ2-3|TRBV28|TRBD1
TGTGCCAGCAGTTTGAACAGGGGGGACGATACGCAGTATTTT
CASSLNRGDDTQYF
>.|TRBJ1-1|TRBV5-1|.
TGCGCCAGCAGCTTGAAGGGAATCGGGGACACTGAAGCTTTCTTT
CASSLKGIGDTEAFF
>once|TRBJ2-7|TRBV7-2|.
TGTGCCAGCAGCTTCACAGGCTCCTACGAGCAGTACTTC
CASSFTGSYEQYF
>.|TRBJ1-4|TRBV28|TRBD1
TGTGCCAGCAGTTTTAGACAGGGGGATGAAAAACTGTTTTTT
CASSFRQGDEKLFF
>.|TRBJ1-6|TRBV30|TRBD1
TGTGCCTGGAGTAGTACAGGGGGGTCACCCCTCCACTTT
CAWSSTGGSPLHF
>.|TRBJ2-3|TRBV4-3|.
TGCGCCAGCAGCCAAGATATCGGCGGGCGTAGCACAGATACGCAGTATTTT
CASSQDIGGRSTDTQYF
>.|TRBJ2-3|TRBV28|TRBD2
TGTGCCAGCAGTTTTTTGACTAGCGGACCCACAGATACGCAGTATTTT
CASSFLTSGPTDTQYF
>.|TRBJ2-1|TRBV4-1|TRBD2
TGCGCCAGCAGCCAAGATGGGATAGCGGGAGACAATGAGCAGTTCTTC
CASSQDGIAGDNEQFF
>few|TRBJ1-1|TRBV28|TRBD1
TGTGCCATCGCGGGACAGCTGAACACTGAAGCTTTCTTT
CAIAGQLNTEAFF